These 27 T cell receptor beta chains originate from one sample sequenced in a study of blood T cell repertoires in COVID-19. The repertoire was sequenced with immunoSEQ multiplex PCR; TCRdb's copy has only in-frame clones and lacks some. The sample records more than 200,000 clones, roughly 80% being singletons. Source material: peripheral blood. Every receptor here comes from a man older than 75 with acute or convalescent COVID-19.

This clone occurred a few times. This chain connects TRBV29-1 to TRBJ1-4, with D possibly matching TRBD1 (5 bases). Germline V gene lookup returns CDR1 SQVTM and CDR2 ANQGSEA. Deletions cut 4 bases from V and 4 bases from J, with 19 bases between. There are 16 residues in the CDR3. CDR3 nucleotide sequence: TGCAGCGTTGGGGTGGGGCCCCGCGCTTTTAATGAAAAACTGTTTTTT. Translation gives CSVGVGPRAFNEKLFF.

The chain recombines TRBV24-1 with TRBJ2-5, with TRBD2 matching 15 bases. The CDR3 covers 18 residues. The J segment lost 3 bases and the V segment lost 4 bases, leaving 8 bases of the junction unmatched. Germline CDR1 and CDR2: KGHDR and SFDVKD. Written as DNA, the CDR3 is TGTGCCACCAGTGACTTTGGGACTAGCGGGAGGTCGAAAGAGACCCAGTACTTC. Translated: CATSDFGTSGRSKETQYF.

The CDR3 coding sequence is TGTGCCAGCTCACCACGGACAGGGGTGAATTCACCCCTCCACTTT. Translating it yields CASSPRTGVNSPLHF. The chain employs TRBV18 and TRBJ1-6; 9 nucleotides agree with TRBD1. Trimming took 1 base from V and 7 from J; bases not matched to a gene: 2. The V gene's germline CDR1 is KGHSH and CDR2 LQKENI. This CDR3 is built from 15 residues.

V and J are TRBV2 and TRBJ2-7, with a tentative D call TRBD2 (6 bases). This CDR3 has 14 amino acids. V was shortened by 1 base and J by 3 bases, with 10 bases between the two germline ends. Germline V gene data show CDR1 as SNHLY and CDR2 as FYNNEI. The CDR3 is CASSEGRGGYEQYF. CDR3 bases: TGTGCCAGCAGTGAAGGGCGGGGCGGCTACGAGCAGTACTTC. Full variable domain (remainder filled in from reference TRBV2 and TRBJ2-7): EPEVTQTPSHQVTQMGQEVILRCVPISNHLYFYWYRQILGQKVEFLVSFYNNEISEKSEIFDDQFSVERPDGSNFTLKIRSTKLEDSAMYFCASSEGRGGYEQYFGPGTRLTVT.

This clone has a handful of counts. The V and J genes are TRBV5-5 and TRBJ1-1; 10 bases line up with TRBD1. The CDR3 sequence is 15 residues long. V trimming: 3 bases; J trimming: 5 bases; junction bases outside the gene matches: 7. Germline CDR1 reads SGHKS; CDR2 reads YYEKEE (reference sequence). The DNA of the CDR3 is TGTGCCAGCAGCTCGGGACAGGGGAGGAGGACTGAAGCTTTCTTT. Protein: CASSSGQGRRTEAFF.

This chain joins TRBV4-2 and TRBJ2-7; 7 nucleotides align to TRBD1. Losses at the gene ends were 2 bases for V and 4 bases for J; bases not matched to a gene: 8. The CDR3 is 15 residues long. The germline V gene encodes CDR1 LGHNA and CDR2 YNFKEQ. The CDR3 here is CASSQIVRGLYEQYF. The CDR3 nucleotides are TGTGCCAGCAGCCAAATAGTCAGGGGGTTATACGAGCAGTACTTC.

The chain is built from TRBV3-1 (or the pseudogene TRBV3-2) and TRBJ2-2, with 8 positions matching TRBD1. J was trimmed by 5 bases and V by 3 bases; bases with no gene match: 2. The CDR3 sequence is 14 residues long. Looked up from germline, CDR1 is LGHDT and CDR2 is YNNKEL (reference sequence). As DNA, the CDR3 is TGTGCCAGCAGCCATGGACAGGGAACCGGGGAGCTGTTTTTT. This gives the protein CASSHGQGTGELFF.

The chain joins TRBV6-5 to TRBJ2-7; D is unresolved. The V gene's germline CDR1 is MNHEY and CDR2 SVGAGI. V was trimmed by 2 bases and J by 0 bases, leaving 11 bases between them. The length of the CDR3 is 15 residues. This CDR3 is CASSYAPASSYEQYF. Written as DNA, the CDR3 is TGTGCCAGCAGTTACGCCCCCGCTAGCTCCTACGAGCAGTACTTC.

V gene TRBV6-1 combines with J gene TRBJ1-1; 10 positions agree with TRBD1. The CDR3 runs to 16 residues. The J segment lost 5 bases and the V segment lost 4 bases, leaving 10 bases of the junction unmatched. Germline V lookup: CDR1 MNHNS, CDR2 SASEGT. The CDR3, as DNA: TGTGCCAGCAGTGGCAGGACAGGGGGAGGAATAACTGAAGCTTTCTTT. The encoded protein is CASSGRTGGGITEAFF.

The CDR3 DNA reads as TGTGCCAGCAGCCCCGGACAGGGACTTACCTCTGGGGCCAACGTCCTGACTTTC. Protein product: CASSPGQGLTSGANVLTF. The rearrangement links TRBV3-1 (or the pseudogene TRBV3-2) to TRBJ2-6; 8 nucleotides align to TRBD1. The J segment lost 0 bases and the V segment lost 4 bases, leaving 8 bases of the junction unmatched. The germline V gene encodes CDR1 LGHDT and CDR2 YNNKEL (reference sequence). The CDR3 loop spans 18 amino acids.

This chain connects TRBV5-1 to TRBJ1-3; D may be TRBD1 (5 bases). This CDR3 contains 14 residues. The germline CDR1 and CDR2 sequences are SGHRS and YFSETQ. V lost 5 bases, J lost 1 base, and 10 bases lay in between. CDR3 amino acids: CASRGDRSGNTIYF. The CDR3 DNA is TGCGCCAGCAGAGGAGACAGATCTGGAAACACCATATATTTT. Full variable domain (outside the CDR3, taken from reference TRBV5-1 and TRBJ1-3): KAGVTQTPRYLIKTRGQQVTLSCSPISGHRSVSWYQQTPGQGLQFLFEYFSETQRNKGNFPGRFSGRQFSNSRSEMNVSTLELGDSALYLCASRGDRSGNTIYFGEGSWLTVV.

This chain joins TRBV5-1 and TRBJ1-4, with 8 bases lining up with TRBD1. The germline V gene has CDR1 SGHRS and CDR2 YFSETQ. The CDR3 runs to 15 residues. The V and J ends lost 4 bases and 7 bases, in that order; junction bases with no gene match: 9. The CDR3 DNA follows: TGCGCCAGCAGCGTAAACAGGGGGTATAGTGAAAAACTGTTTTTT. As protein: CASSVNRGYSEKLFF. Based on the CDR3 plus reference TRBV5-1 and TRBJ1-4, the full variable domain is KAGVTQTPRYLIKTRGQQVTLSCSPISGHRSVSWYQQTPGQGLQFLFEYFSETQRNKGNFPGRFSGRQFSNSRSEMNVSTLELGDSALYLCASSVNRGYSEKLFFGSGTQLSVL.

The chain carries TRBV6-5 and TRBJ1-6, with D possibly matching TRBD1 (5 bases). The CDR3 runs 15 residues. CDR1 is MNHEY, CDR2 SVGAGI, per germline. V lost 5 bases and J 7 bases, leaving 15 bases between the germline ends. The CDR3, as DNA: TGTGCCAGCAGTAACGGGCAGGGTCGGAATTCACCCCTCCACTTT. Its translation is CASSNGQGRNSPLHF.

V and J are TRBV24-1 and TRBJ1-5, with 9 bases matching TRBD1. The CDR3 is 15 residues long. V lost 5 bases to trimming and J lost 3 bases; unmatched junction nucleotides: 4. Germline assignment: CDR1 KGHDR and CDR2 SFDVKD. CDR3 nucleotide sequence: TGTGCCACCAGTGGAACAGGGGGCTTCAATCAGCCCCAGCATTTT. It translates to CATSGTGGFNQPQHF.

The chain uses TRBV13 and TRBJ1-2; TRBD1 aligns across 10 bases. CDR1 is PRHDT, CDR2 FYEKMQ, per germline (reference sequence). Unmatched junction bases numbered 7, after V lost 5 bases and J lost 7 bases. The CDR3 is 14 residues long. CDR3 in DNA: TGTGCCAGCAGCGGGACAGGGGCCCCGGGTGGCTACACCTTC. Amino acid sequence: CASSGTGAPGGYTF. Looking up the rest from reference TRBV13 and TRBJ1-2 gives the full variable domain: AAGVIQSPRHLIKEKRETATLKCYPIPRHDTVYWYQQGPGQDPQFLISFYEKMQSDKGSIPDRFSAQQFSDYHSELNMSSLELGDSALYFCASSGTGAPGGYTFGSGTRLTVV.

The V call is TRBV5-1, the J call TRBJ2-2; TRBD1 matches 8 bases. This CDR3 contains 16 residues. The V gene end was trimmed by 3 bases and the J gene end by 1 base; junction bases not matched to a gene: 5. Germline loops: CDR1 SGHRS, CDR2 YFSETQ. Here the CDR3 reads CASSSRTGMNTGELFF. For the CDR3, the DNA is TGCGCCAGCAGCTCCCGGACAGGGATGAACACCGGGGAGCTGTTTTTT.

The V and J genes are TRBV5-5 and TRBJ1-4; 11 bases are a match to TRBD1. CDR1 is SGHKS and CDR2 is YYEKEE in the germline V gene (reference sequence). CDR3 length equals 17 residues. Losses at the gene ends were 4 bases for V and 1 base for J; bases not matched to a gene: 6. The CDR3 here is CASSRRTGGETNEKLFF. DNA of the CDR3: TGTGCCAGCAGCAGGCGGACAGGGGGCGAAACTAATGAAAAACTGTTTTTT.

This chain joins TRBV19 and TRBJ2-3; D not certain. This CDR3 has 11 amino acids. Germline V gene sequence: CDR1 LNHDA, CDR2 SQIVND (reference sequence). Trimming cost V 6 bases and J 5 bases, with 6 bases left between them. CDR3 loop: CASRELDTQYF. Written as DNA, the CDR3 is TGTGCCAGTAGGGAGTTAGATACGCAGTATTTT.

This rearrangement joins TRBV28 to TRBJ2-7, with TRBD2 identical over 9 bases. The CDR3 is 12 residues long. Germline assignment: CDR1 MDHEN and CDR2 SYDVKM. V trimming: 5 bases; J trimming: 8 bases; junction bases outside the gene matches: 4. The CDR3 is CASSISGRQQYF. The CDR3 nucleotides read TGTGCCAGCAGTATTAGCGGGAGACAGCAGTACTTC.

The chain couples TRBV2 to TRBJ2-1, with D possibly being TRBD2 (6 bases). The CDR3 contains 15 residues. CDR1 and CDR2 (germline): SNHLY, FYNNEI. Trimming took 11 bases from V and 0 from J, leaving 17 bases between them. CDR3 loop: CAPRGGQGSYNEQFF. CDR3 DNA: TGTGCCCCAAGAGGAGGGCAGGGCTCCTACAATGAGCAGTTCTTC.

This clone came up a few times. The rearrangement links TRBV4-2 to TRBJ1-5; 8 bases are a match to TRBD1. The CDR3 covers 18 residues. Germline V gene data show CDR1 as LGHNA and CDR2 as YNFKEQ. V lost 3 bases, J lost 2 bases, and 12 bases stayed unmatched. CDR3: CASSHRGQDEEGNQPQHF. Written as DNA, the CDR3 is TGTGCCAGCAGCCATAGGGGACAGGACGAGGAGGGCAATCAGCCCCAGCATTTT.

The chain employs TRBV15 and TRBJ2-1; weak D call: TRBD2 (6 bases). In germline, CDR1 is LNHNV, CDR2 YYDKDF (reference sequence). This CDR3 region has 16 residues. V dropped 1 base and J dropped 2 bases, with 12 bases sitting between them. The CDR3 coding sequence is TGTGCCACCAGCAGAGGGCGGGATGTGGCCTACAATGAGCAGTTCTTC. Translated, it gives CATSRGRDVAYNEQFF.

This clone was detected once. In DNA, the CDR3 is TGTGCCAGTAGTATAGCGGGAGAAACCGGGGAGCTGTTTTTT. It is translated as CASSIAGETGELFF. The chain recombines TRBV19 with TRBJ2-2; D is possibly TRBD2 (6 bases). V was shortened by 1 base and J by 5 bases, with 8 bases between the two germline ends. Germline CDR1 and CDR2: LNHDA and SQIVND (reference sequence). The CDR3 covers 14 residues.

The rearrangement joins TRBV18 to TRBJ2-2; D may be TRBD1 (5 bases). The CDR3 consists of 14 residues. The germline V gene has CDR1 KGHSH and CDR2 LQKENI. The germline V and J ends were trimmed by 2 bases and 7 bases, with 11 bases remaining between them. CDR3 coding DNA: TGTGCCAGCTCACCAACCAGGGATATCGGGGAGCTGTTTTTT. It translates to CASSPTRDIGELFF. The full variable domain, rest sourced from reference TRBV18 and TRBJ2-2, is NAGVMQNPRHLVRRRGQEARLRCSPMKGHSHVYWYRQLPEEGLKFMVYLQKENIIDESGMPKERFSAEFPKEGPSILRIQQVVRGDSAAYFCASSPTRDIGELFFGEGSRLTVL.

This chain uses TRBV19 with TRBJ1-5; perhaps TRBD1 as D (5 bases). This CDR3 is built from 17 residues. The germline CDR1 and CDR2 sequences are LNHDA and SQIVND (reference sequence). The germline V and J ends were trimmed by 2 bases and 9 bases, with 23 bases remaining between them. The CDR3 region is CASSILEDNSSLAPQHF. The CDR3 coding sequence is TGTGCCAGTAGTATACTCGAGGACAATTCCAGCCTGGCGCCCCAGCATTTT. The full variable domain, its missing parts supplied by reference TRBV19 and TRBJ1-5, is DGGITQSPKYLFRKEGQNVTLSCEQNLNHDAMYWYRQDPGQGLRLIYYSQIVNDFQKGDIAEGYSVSREKKESFPLTVTSAQKNPTAFYLCASSILEDNSSLAPQHFGDGTRLSIL.

V is TRBV4-1 and J is TRBJ1-1, with 7 bases lining up with TRBD1. Germline CDR1 and CDR2: MGHRA and YSYEKL. This CDR3 has 15 amino acids. Trimming removed 4 bases from V and 5 bases from J; junction bases left unmatched: 10. This CDR3 is CASSPREGGRTEAFF. CDR3 nucleotides: TGCGCCAGCAGCCCCCGGGAAGGGGGCCGTACTGAAGCTTTCTTT.

The gene calls are TRBV3-1 (or the pseudogene TRBV3-2) and TRBJ1-5; D uncertain. V was trimmed by 5 bases and J by 3 bases, leaving 14 bases between them. The CDR3 is made up of 15 amino acids. Per germline, CDR1 LGHDT and CDR2 YNNKEL (reference sequence). The CDR3 loop is CASSGTGVFNQPQHF. CDR3 nucleotide sequence: TGTGCCAGCAGCGGCACCGGGGTTTTCAATCAGCCCCAGCATTTT.